This entry lists 25 T cell receptor beta chains sequenced from one sample in a study of blood T cell repertoires in COVID-19. Method: immunoSEQ multiplex PCR; TCRdb's copy keeps in-frame clones and lacks some. The table has some 99,000 clones, roughly 90% seen once; the top ten hold 4% to 5%. Sequenced input: peripheral blood. These receptors were taken from a human donor with COVID-19, enrolled during active disease. The donor label of this sample is uncertain.

The chain recombines TRBV30 with TRBJ1-1; unclear D gene. The CDR3 is 15 amino acids. Trimming took 7 bases from V and 0 from J, leaving 18 bases between them. Germline CDR1 reads GTSNPN; CDR2 reads SVGIG (reference sequence). The CDR3 DNA reads TGTGCCTCGCAAAAGCCCACTGGGCTGAACACTGAAGCTTTCTTT. This encodes CASQKPTGLNTEAFF.

The CDR3 bases are TGTGCCAGCAGCCCGGTCGGGCTGAGCGGCTCCTACAATGAGCAGTTCTTC. This gives the protein CASSPVGLSGSYNEQFF. V gene TRBV5-5 combines with J gene TRBJ2-1, with D perhaps TRBD2 (5 bases). The V gene's germline CDR1 is SGHKS and CDR2 YYEKEE (reference sequence). With 4 bases removed from V and 0 bases from J, the gap between germline ends came to 17 bases. The CDR3 has 17 amino acids. Drawing the rest from reference TRBV5-5 and TRBJ2-1, the complete variable domain is DAGVTQSPTHLIKTRGQQVTLRCSPISGHKSVSWYQQVLGQGPQFIFQYYEKEERGRGNFPDRFSARQFPNYSSELNVNALLLGDSALYLCASSPVGLSGSYNEQFFGPGTRLTVL.

This chain uses TRBV6-5 with TRBJ1-1, with D uncertain. This CDR3 comprises 11 residues. The V gene lost 7 bases and the J gene lost 7 bases, with 10 bases spanning the gap. CDR1 is MNHEY, CDR2 SVGAGI, per germline. The CDR3 sequence is CASTPRVEAFF. In nucleotides, the CDR3 is TGTGCCAGCACCCCGCGTGTTGAAGCTTTCTTT.

The V call is TRBV30, the J call TRBJ2-3, with TRBD2 as a possible D gene (5 bases). The V end was cut by 8 bases, the J end by 0 bases, with 15 bases between. CDR3 length equals 14 residues. Germline V lookup: CDR1 GTSNPN, CDR2 SVGIG (reference sequence). The CDR3 loop reads CALTGILSTDTQYF. The CDR3 nucleotides read TGTGCCCTAACGGGGATACTTAGCACAGATACGCAGTATTTT. The full variable domain, with the rest looked up from reference TRBV30 and TRBJ2-3, is SQTIHQWPATLVQPVGSPLSLECTVEGTSNPNLYWYRQAAGRGLQLLFYSVGIGQISSEVPQNLSASRPQDRQFILSSKKLLLSDSGFYLCALTGILSTDTQYFGPGTRLTVL.

In this sample, this clone turned up once. This sequence joins TRBV18 and TRBJ1-6; the D is unclear. Germline V gene sequence: CDR1 KGHSH, CDR2 LQKENI. Trimming took 0 bases from V and 8 from J, leaving 8 bases between them. The CDR3 is 14 amino acids. The CDR3 nucleotides are TGTGCCAGCTCACCACCCGGCGGCTATTCACCCCTCCACTTT. Translated: CASSPPGGYSPLHF.

J is TRBJ1-1 and V is TRBV4-2; perhaps TRBD1 as D (5 bases). Trimming removed 3 bases from V and 5 bases from J, with 19 bases in between. The CDR3 has 16 residues. Germline V CDR1 and CDR2: LGHNA, YNFKEQ. The CDR3 sequence is CASSQVPGPRGTEAFF. CDR3 coding DNA: TGTGCCAGCAGCCAGGTCCCGGGACCCCGGGGGACTGAAGCTTTCTTT.

The V and J genes are TRBV19 and TRBJ1-2, with unresolved D. The ends were cut back, 0 bases at V and 1 base at J, with 12 bases in the middle. This CDR3 spans 16 amino acids. Looked up from germline, CDR1 is LNHDA and CDR2 is SQIVND (reference sequence). CDR3 nucleotides: TGTGCCAGTAGTATAGAGGTCTCAGCGAGTAACTATGGCTACACCTTC. This codes for CASSIEVSASNYGYTF.

V is TRBV19 and J is TRBJ1-5, with a weak D call TRBD1 (6 bases). V lost 5 bases and J lost 1, with 12 bases in between. CDR1 is LNHDA, CDR2 SQIVND, per germline (reference sequence). The CDR3 spans 15 residues. CDR3 amino acids: CASSPGGPSNQPQHF. DNA for the CDR3: TGTGCCAGTAGTCCCGGGGGGCCGAGCAATCAGCCCCAGCATTTT.

The chain recombines TRBV28 with TRBJ2-5; maybe TRBD2 (6 bases). This CDR3 is built from 15 residues. With 7 bases removed from V and 1 base from J, the gap between germline ends came to 16 bases. Germline CDR1 is MDHEN and CDR2 is SYDVKM. This CDR3 reads CASTDGGRAQETQYF. The DNA of the CDR3 is TGTGCCAGCACGGACGGAGGGAGAGCCCAAGAGACCCAGTACTTC. The full variable domain, rest sourced from reference TRBV28 and TRBJ2-5, is DVKVTQSSRYLVKRTGEKVFLECVQDMDHENMFWYRQDPGLGLRLIYFSYDVKMKEKGDIPEGYSVSREKKERFSLILESASTNQTSMYLCASTDGGRAQETQYFGPGTRLLVL.

The chain combines TRBV10-2 with TRBJ1-2; D possibly corresponds to TRBD1 (5 bases). Between the trimmed V and J ends, which lost 6 bases and 2 bases, there was a span of 13 bases. The CDR3 has 14 amino acids. CDR1 WSHSY and CDR2 SAAADI come from the germline V gene. The CDR3 here is CASSSEWGNYGYTF. DNA for the CDR3: TGCGCCAGCAGCTCGGAGTGGGGCAACTATGGCTACACCTTC.

The chain links TRBV5-1 to TRBJ2-1; 8 bases line up with TRBD2. CDR3 length: 15 amino acids. V gave up 4 bases and J gave up 5 bases; unmatched junction bases: 8. Per germline, CDR1 SGHRS and CDR2 YFSETQ. The DNA for the CDR3 is TGCGCCAGCAGCGCGGCTAGCGGGTTTAACAATGAGCAGTTCTTC. Its translation is CASSAASGFNNEQFF.

The count of this clone is one. The rearrangement links TRBV6-5 to TRBJ2-3; perhaps TRBD1 as D (5 bases). CDR3 size: 13 residues. Per the germline V gene, CDR1 is MNHEY and CDR2 is SVGAGI. The V end lost 7 bases, the J end lost 4 bases, and 12 bases lay between the germline ends. The CDR3 DNA sequence: TGTGCCAGCACCCCAGCGACAGCAGATACGCAGTATTTT. Translating gives CASTPATADTQYF.

This clone was seen just once. The CDR3: CASSFRYSGNTIYF. The CDR3 region has the DNA TGTGCCAGCAGCTTCCGGTACTCTGGAAACACCATATATTTT. The chain joins TRBV11-2 to TRBJ1-3, with D uncertain. The CDR3 runs to 14 residues. Germline V gene sequence: CDR1 SGHAT, CDR2 FQNNGV. With 3 bases removed from V and 0 bases from J, the gap between germline ends came to 6 bases.

This clone was recorded a few times. The chain carries TRBV12-3 or TRBV12-4 and TRBJ2-3; 8 nucleotides align to TRBD1. CDR3 length: 13 amino acids. Trimming at V came to 3 bases and at J to 5 bases, leaving 1 base not matched to a gene. The CDR3 is CASSLGQVDTQYF. CDR3 DNA: TGTGCCAGCAGTTTGGGACAGGTAGATACGCAGTATTTT.

V usage is TRBV5-1 and J usage is TRBJ2-5; no reliable D call. Trimming shortened V by 2 bases and J by 0 bases, and 5 bases separated the two germline ends. Germline CDR1 is SGHRS and CDR2 is YFSETQ. The CDR3 length is 13 residues. The CDR3 DNA reads TGCGCCAGCAGCTTTAATGACCAAGAGACCCAGTACTTC. Its protein product is CASSFNDQETQYF.

The chain has TRBV28 and TRBJ1-1; possible D gene TRBD1, 6 bases. CDR1 is MDHEN and CDR2 is SYDVKM in the germline V gene. The CDR3 loop spans 13 amino acids. V shed 4 bases and J shed 2 bases, with 8 bases lying between them. CDR3 residues: CASSWDTNTEAFF. The CDR3 bases are TGTGCCAGCAGTTGGGACACTAACACTGAAGCTTTCTTT.

The chain's CDR3 is CASRPHPTDTQYF. As DNA, the CDR3 is TGTGCCAGCAGGCCACACCCCACAGATACGCAGTATTTT. V usage is TRBV7-2 and J usage is TRBJ2-3; D gene unclear. The CDR3 is 13 amino acids. Trimming shortened V by 6 bases and J by 2 bases, and 9 bases separated the two germline ends. The germline CDR1 and CDR2 sequences are SGHTA and FQGNSA.

This clone was observed a single time. The chain combines TRBV5-4 with TRBJ2-5; 7 positions match TRBD1. There are 13 residues in the CDR3. Per the germline V gene, CDR1 is SGHNT and CDR2 is YYREEE (reference sequence). V lost 1 base and J lost 5; bases outside the gene matches: 2. The CDR3 spells CASSLTGAETQYF. In DNA, the CDR3 is TGTGCCAGCAGCTTGACAGGGGCGGAGACCCAGTACTTC. The variable domain in full, with the rest retrieved from reference TRBV5-4 and TRBJ2-5, is ETGVTQSPTHLIKTRGQQVTLRCSSQSGHNTVSWYQQALGQGPQFIFQYYREEENGRGNFPPRFSGLQFPNYSSELNVNALELDDSALYLCASSLTGAETQYFGPGTRLLVL.

V gene TRBV28 combines with J gene TRBJ2-2; D remains ambiguous. The germline gives CDR1 MDHEN, CDR2 SYDVKM. Trimming left V 7 bases short and J 6 bases short, with 9 bases between. The CDR3 spans 12 residues. CDR3 bases: TGTGCCAGCAACAGTCCCCCCGGGGAGCTGTTTTTT. The encoded protein is CASNSPPGELFF.

This chain joins TRBV19 and TRBJ2-6; D is undetermined. Germline loops: CDR1 LNHDA, CDR2 SQIVND (reference sequence). The CDR3 runs 15 residues. V was shortened by 1 base and J by 0 bases, with 4 bases between the two germline ends. The CDR3 loop is CASSIAVSGANVLTF. CDR3 bases: TGTGCCAGTAGTATAGCAGTCTCTGGGGCCAACGTCCTGACTTTC.

The chain has TRBV5-1 and TRBJ1-3, with 7 bases aligning to TRBD1. The V and J ends lost 3 bases and 3 bases, in that order; junction bases with no gene match: 9. CDR1 and CDR2 from the germline V gene are SGHRS and YFSETQ. The CDR3 covers 16 residues. The CDR3: CASSSQDRPLGNTIYF. The CDR3 DNA follows: TGCGCCAGCAGCTCCCAGGACAGGCCACTTGGAAACACCATATATTTT.

The chain uses TRBV3-1 (or the pseudogene TRBV3-2) and TRBJ1-1, with TRBD1 matching 10 bases. Germline lookup yields CDR1 LGHDT and CDR2 YNNKEL (reference sequence). The CDR3 consists of 14 residues. Losses at the gene ends were 2 bases for V and 11 bases for J; bases not matched to a gene: 8. The CDR3 coding sequence is TGTGCCAGCAGCCAATCTCCGGGACAGGGGTATGCTTTCTTT. The encoded protein is CASSQSPGQGYAFF.

The J gene is TRBJ2-7, the V gene TRBV14; a weak D match, TRBD1 (5 bases). Trimming cost V 1 base and J 2 bases, with 9 bases left between them. Germline values: CDR1 SGHDN, CDR2 FVKESK. The CDR3 has 14 amino acids. The chain's CDR3 is CASSQAGIPYEQYF. The CDR3 region has the DNA TGTGCCAGCAGCCAAGCAGGGATCCCCTACGAGCAGTACTTC.

This clone has only one observation. This chain links TRBV25-1 with TRBJ1-2; no clear D. This CDR3 is built from 15 residues. V shed 0 bases and J shed 0 bases, with 8 bases lying between them. Germline-derived CDR1 and CDR2 are MGHDK and SYGVNS. CDR3 region: CASSEYPETNYGYTF. The CDR3 bases are TGTGCCAGCAGTGAATATCCAGAAACTAACTATGGCTACACCTTC.

The V and J genes are TRBV4-2 and TRBJ1-1; no definite D call. V was pared by 0 bases and J by 4 bases, with 12 bases between. The CDR3 loop spans 15 amino acids. Germline values: CDR1 LGHNA, CDR2 YNFKEQ. CDR3 region: CASSQDSREITEAFF. The DNA for the CDR3 is TGTGCCAGCAGCCAAGATTCACGGGAAATCACTGAAGCTTTCTTT.